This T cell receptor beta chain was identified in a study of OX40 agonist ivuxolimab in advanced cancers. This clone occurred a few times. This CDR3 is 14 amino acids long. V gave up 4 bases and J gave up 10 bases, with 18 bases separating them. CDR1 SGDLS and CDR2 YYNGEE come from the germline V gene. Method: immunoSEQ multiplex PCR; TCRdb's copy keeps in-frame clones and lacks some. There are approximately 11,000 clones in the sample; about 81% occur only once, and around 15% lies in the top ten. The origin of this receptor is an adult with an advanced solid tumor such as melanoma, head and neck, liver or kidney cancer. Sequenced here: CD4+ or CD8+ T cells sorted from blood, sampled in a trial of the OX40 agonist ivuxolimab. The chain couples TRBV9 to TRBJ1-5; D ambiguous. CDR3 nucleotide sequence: TGTGCCAGCAGCTTATCTGATACTCGGATTCCCCAGCATTTT. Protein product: CASSLSDTRIPQHF. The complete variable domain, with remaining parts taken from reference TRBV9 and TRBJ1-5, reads DSGVTQTPKHLITATGQRVTLRCSPRSGDLSVYWYQQSLDQGLQFLIQYYNGEERAKGNILERFSAQQFPDLHSELNLSSLELGDSALYFCASSLSDTRIPQHFGDGTRLSIL.